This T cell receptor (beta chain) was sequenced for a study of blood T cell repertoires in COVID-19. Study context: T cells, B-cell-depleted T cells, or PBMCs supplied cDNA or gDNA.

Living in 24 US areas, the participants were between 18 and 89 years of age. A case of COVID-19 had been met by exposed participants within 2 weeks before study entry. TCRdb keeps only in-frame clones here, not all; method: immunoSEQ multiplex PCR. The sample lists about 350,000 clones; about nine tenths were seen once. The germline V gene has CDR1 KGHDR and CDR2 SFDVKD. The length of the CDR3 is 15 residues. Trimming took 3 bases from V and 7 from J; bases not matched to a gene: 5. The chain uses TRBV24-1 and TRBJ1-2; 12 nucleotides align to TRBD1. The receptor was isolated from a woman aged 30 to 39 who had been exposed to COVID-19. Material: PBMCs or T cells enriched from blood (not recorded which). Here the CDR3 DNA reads TGTGCCACCAGTGATGGGACAGGGGGCGCAGGTGGCTACACCTTC. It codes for CATSDGTGGAGGYTF.